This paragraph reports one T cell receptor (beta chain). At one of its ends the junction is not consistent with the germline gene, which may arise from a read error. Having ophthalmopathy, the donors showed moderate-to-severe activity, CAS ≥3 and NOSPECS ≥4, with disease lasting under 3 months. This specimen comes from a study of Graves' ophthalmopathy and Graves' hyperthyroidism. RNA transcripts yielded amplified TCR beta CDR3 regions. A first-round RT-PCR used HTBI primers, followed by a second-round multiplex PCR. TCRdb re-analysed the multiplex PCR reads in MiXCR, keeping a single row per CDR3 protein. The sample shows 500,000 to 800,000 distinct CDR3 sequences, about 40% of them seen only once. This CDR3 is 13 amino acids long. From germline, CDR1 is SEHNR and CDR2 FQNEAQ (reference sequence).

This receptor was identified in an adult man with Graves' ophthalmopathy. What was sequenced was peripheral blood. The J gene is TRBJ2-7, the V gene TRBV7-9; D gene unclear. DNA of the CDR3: TGTGCCAGCACCTTAGGACCAACCTACGAGCAGTACTTC. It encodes CASTLGPTYEQYF.